Below, 3 T cell receptor beta chains from the same sample are listed, as sequenced in a study of metastatic and nonmetastatic thyroid tumors. Among the patients, none had received any treatment before thyroid surgery. TCRdb recomputed clones from the PCR reads via MiXCR. This table has some 84,000 clones, roughly 8.6% appearing once. The sample was blood. These receptors came from a female donor with papillary thyroid cancer or a benign thyroid nodule (not recorded which). Some clones in this sample may be carry-over from other donors' samples.

This clone was observed a handful of times. This sequence may be a read error, since a much larger clone differs from it by one base. The V call is TRBV10-2, the J call TRBJ2-3, with 7 bases lining up with TRBD1. CDR1 is WSHSY and CDR2 is SAAADI in the germline V gene. The CDR3 runs 15 residues. J gave up 0 bases and V 3 bases, and 3 bases lay outside the gene matches. The CDR3 loop is CASSDRGLSTDTQYF. The CDR3 region has the DNA TGCGCCAGCAGTGATAGGGGGCTTAGCACAGATACGCAGTATTTT.

This clone turned up a few times. Compared with germline, one end of the junction differs, possibly owing to a read error. The chain employs TRBV6-1 and TRBJ1-1, with 9 bases that match TRBD1. The CDR3 covers 18 residues. Germline V gene sequence: CDR1 MNHNS, CDR2 SASEGT. The DNA for the CDR3 is TGTGCCAGCAGTGAGGACGACAGGGGGTTTTTTATTTTCACTGAAACTTTCTTT. Its protein product is CASSEDDRGFFIFTETFF.

This clone was observed many times. V usage is TRBV24-1 and J usage is TRBJ2-1, with D unclear. Germline values: CDR1 KGHDR, CDR2 SFDVKD. Trimming pared 3 bases from V and 0 bases from J, leaving 8 bases between. The CDR3 length is 15 residues. The CDR3: CATSDDRSSYNEQFF. The CDR3, as DNA: TGTGCCACCAGTGATGACCGTAGCTCCTACAATGAGCAGTTCTTC.